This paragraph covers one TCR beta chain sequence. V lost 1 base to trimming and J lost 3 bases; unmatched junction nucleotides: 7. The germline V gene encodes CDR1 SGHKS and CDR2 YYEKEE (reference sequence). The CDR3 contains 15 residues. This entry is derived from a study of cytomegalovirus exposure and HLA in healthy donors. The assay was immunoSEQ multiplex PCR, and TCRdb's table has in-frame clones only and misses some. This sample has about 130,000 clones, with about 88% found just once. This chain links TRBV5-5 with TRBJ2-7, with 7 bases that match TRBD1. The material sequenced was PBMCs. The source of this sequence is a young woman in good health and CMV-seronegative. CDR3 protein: CASSLNRGPYYEQYF. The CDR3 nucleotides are TGTGCCAGCAGCTTGAACAGGGGCCCCTACTACGAGCAGTACTTC.